A single sample gave rise to the 4 T cell receptor beta chains below, sequenced in a study of molecular identifiers for immune sequencing clone quantification. Via MiXCR, TCRdb re-called the PCR reads, giving one row per CDR3 protein. The sample lists some 96,000 distinct CDR3 sequences, more than 20% occurring once. Sequenced input: naive CD8+ T cells from blood, with Jurkat cell RNA spiked in. Stated subset: FACS-sorted CD8+CD4-CCR7+CD45RA+ naive T cells. Source of these receptors: a human donor in good health. Some libraries in this study had Jurkat cell RNA spiked in.

This clonotype was detected many times. This chain uses TRBV4-3 with TRBJ2-7; D is perhaps TRBD2 (7 bases). Germline values: CDR1 LGHNA, CDR2 YSLEER. V was cut by 0 bases and J by 5 bases, with 26 bases left in between. The CDR3 sequence is 19 residues long. Written as DNA, the CDR3 is TGCGCCAGCAGCCAAGAGGGTGGTCGGGGGGCGCCGAATTTGGACGAGCAGTACTTC. This encodes CASSQEGGRGAPNLDEQYF.

In the case of this clonotype: A much larger clone sits a single nucleotide away, making a read error possible. The chain is built from TRBV7-9 and TRBJ2-7, with TRBD2 as a possible D gene (5 bases). The ends were cut back, 5 bases at V and 5 bases at J, with 16 bases in the middle. In germline, CDR1 is SEHNR, CDR2 FQNEAQ (reference sequence). CDR3 length equals 14 residues. This CDR3 reads CASSRPSPSHEQYF. Written as DNA, the CDR3 is TGTGCCAGCAGCCGCCCAAGCCCTAGCCACGAGCAGTACTTC.

As to this clonotype: An end of the junction differs from the germline gene, which may be a read error. This chain links TRBV6-2 or TRBV6-3 with TRBJ1-1; 8 positions match TRBD1. This CDR3 comprises 13 residues. The V gene's germline CDR1 is MNHEY and CDR2 SVGEGT. CDR3 protein: CASTGGSYTEALF. The CDR3 coding sequence is TGTGCCAGCACAGGGGGCAGTTACACTGAAGCTTTGTTT.

The sample holds many counts of this clonotype. The V call is TRBV6-5, the J call TRBJ1-1; D is undetermined. This CDR3 contains 13 residues. The germline V gene has CDR1 MNHEY and CDR2 SVGAGI. With 7 bases removed from V and 3 bases from J, the gap between germline ends came to 12 bases. Here the CDR3 DNA reads TGTGCCAGCAACCGCGGGGTTGACACTGAAGCTTTCTTT. It translates to CASNRGVDTEAFF.